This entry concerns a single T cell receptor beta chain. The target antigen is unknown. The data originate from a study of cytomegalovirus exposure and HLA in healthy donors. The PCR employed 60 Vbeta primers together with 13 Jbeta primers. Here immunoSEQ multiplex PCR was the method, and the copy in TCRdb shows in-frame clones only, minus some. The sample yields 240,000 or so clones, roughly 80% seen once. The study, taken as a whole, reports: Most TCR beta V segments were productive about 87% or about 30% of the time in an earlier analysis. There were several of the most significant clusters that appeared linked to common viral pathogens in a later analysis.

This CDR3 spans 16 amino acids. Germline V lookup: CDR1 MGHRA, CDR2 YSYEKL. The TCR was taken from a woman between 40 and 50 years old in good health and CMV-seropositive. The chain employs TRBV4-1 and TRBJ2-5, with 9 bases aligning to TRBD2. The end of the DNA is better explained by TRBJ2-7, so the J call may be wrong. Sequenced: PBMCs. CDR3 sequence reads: CASSPLGAGGPYEQYF. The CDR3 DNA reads TGCGCCAGCAGCCCTTTAGGAGCGGGGGGCCCCTACGAGCAGTACTTC.